These 2 T cell receptor beta chains were sequenced from one sample in a study of T cell repertoires in cytomegalovirus infection (dated 2019 in TCRdb). Instrument used: Illumina HiSeq 1500. The public reads were reprocessed in TCRdb via fastp at Q25 and MiXCR, keeping in-frame beta chains. Records with the same CDR3 protein are collapsed into one entry carrying the most frequent genes and DNA. Present in this sample are hundreds of thousands of distinct CDR3 sequences, approximately 11% of which were seen just once. The top ten constitute roughly 10% of the sample. The sequenced sample consisted of PBMCs. These receptors all stem from a human donor in good health (CMV status not recorded). Some clones in this sample may be carry-over from other donors' samples.

This clonotype occurred many times. The chain recombines TRBV7-2 with TRBJ1-2; TRBD1 matches 7 bases. This CDR3 region has 14 residues. CDR1 and CDR2 (germline): SGHTA, FQGNSA. Germline trimming cut 3 bases from V and 4 bases from J; bases unmatched to any gene: 5. The CDR3 reads CASSFGDSVYGYTF. CDR3 DNA sequence: TGTGCCAGCAGCTTCGGGGACAGCGTCTATGGCTACACCTTC.

This clonotype was detected ten times or more. CDR3 region: CASSLEGPISEQFF. CDR3 coding DNA: TGTGCCAGCAGTTTAGAGGGTCCGATCAGTGAGCAGTTCTTC. The chain uses TRBV27 and TRBJ2-1, with D perhaps matching TRBD2 (5 bases). Germline V gives CDR1 MNHEY, CDR2 SMNVEV (reference sequence). Trimming took off 2 bases at V and 9 bases at J, with 14 bases between the two ends. The CDR3 has 14 residues.